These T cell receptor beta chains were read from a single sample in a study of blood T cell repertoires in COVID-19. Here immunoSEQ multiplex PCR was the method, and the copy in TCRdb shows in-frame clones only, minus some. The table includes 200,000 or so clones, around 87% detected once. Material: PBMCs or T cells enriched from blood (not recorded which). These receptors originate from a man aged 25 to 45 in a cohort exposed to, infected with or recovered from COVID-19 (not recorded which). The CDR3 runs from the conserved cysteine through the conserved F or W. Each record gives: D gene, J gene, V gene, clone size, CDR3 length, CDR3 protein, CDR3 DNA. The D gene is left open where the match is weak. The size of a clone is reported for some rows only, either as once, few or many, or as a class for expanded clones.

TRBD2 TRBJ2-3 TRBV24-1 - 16 CATSDPGLAGADTQYF TGTGCCACCAGTGATCCGGGACTAGCGGGGGCAGATACGCAGTATTTT
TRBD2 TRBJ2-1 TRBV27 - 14 CASRGLAGGNEQFF TGTGCCAGCAGGGGACTAGCGGGAGGTAATGAGCAGTTCTTC
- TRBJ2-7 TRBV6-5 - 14 CASSLGLQSYEQYF TGTGCCAGCAGTTTGGGACTTCAATCCTACGAGCAGTACTTC
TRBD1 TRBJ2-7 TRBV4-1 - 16 CASSQDPGQGIYEQYF TGCGCCAGCAGCCAAGATCCAGGACAGGGGATCTACGAGCAGTACTTC
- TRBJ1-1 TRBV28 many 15 CASVNRQGWVTEAFF TGTGCCAGCGTTAACCGGCAGGGTTGGGTTACTGAAGCTTTCTTT
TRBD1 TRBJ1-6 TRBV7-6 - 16 CASSPRQGPNNSPLHF TGTGCCAGCAGCCCCCGACAGGGACCAAACAATTCACCCCTCCACTTT
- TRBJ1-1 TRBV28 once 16 CASSFSWGGESTEAFF TGTGCCAGCAGTTTCTCCTGGGGGGGGGAGAGCACTGAAGCTTTCTTT
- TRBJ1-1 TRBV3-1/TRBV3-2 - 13 CASSSGMGTEAFF TGTGCCAGCAGTTCAGGGATGGGGACTGAAGCTTTCTTT
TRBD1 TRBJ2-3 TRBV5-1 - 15 CASSLDLSGTDKQYF TGCGCCAGCAGCTTGGATCTCTCTGGGACAGATAAGCAGTATTTT
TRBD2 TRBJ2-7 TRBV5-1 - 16 CASSPEGLAGVREQYF TGCGCCAGCAGCCCCGAGGGACTAGCGGGAGTACGCGAGCAGTACTTC
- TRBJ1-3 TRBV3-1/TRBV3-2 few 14 CASSPRSSGNTIYF TGTGCCAGCAGTCCTCGTTCCTCTGGAAACACCATATATTTT
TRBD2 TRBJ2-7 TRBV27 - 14 CASSAGLAGIEQYF TGTGCCAGCAGTGCCGGACTAGCGGGAATCGAGCAGTACTTC
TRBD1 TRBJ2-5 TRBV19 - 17 CASSLYRGAMVQETQYF TGTGCCAGTAGTTTATACAGGGGTGCAATGGTCCAAGAGACCCAGTACTTC
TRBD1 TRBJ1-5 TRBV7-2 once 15 CASSYMGQTWQPQHF TGTGCCAGCAGCTATATGGGACAGACTTGGCAGCCCCAGCATTTT
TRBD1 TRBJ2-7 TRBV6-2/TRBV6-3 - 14 CASSWTGLSYEQYF TGTGCCAGCAGTTGGACAGGGTTATCCTACGAGCAGTACTTC
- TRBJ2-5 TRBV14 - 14 CASSPLWGEETQYF TGTGCCAGCAGCCCCCTGTGGGGGGAAGAGACCCAGTACTTC
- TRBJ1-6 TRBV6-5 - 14 CASTGIRRNSPLHF TGTGCCAGCACAGGGATCCGAAGGAATTCACCCCTCCACTTT
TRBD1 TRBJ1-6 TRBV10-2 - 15 CASTLRGTSNSPLHF TGCGCCAGCACTCTCAGGGGGACTTCGAATTCACCCCTCCACTTT
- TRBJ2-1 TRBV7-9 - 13 CASRLGQSSEQFF TGTGCCAGCAGATTGGGACAATCCAGTGAGCAGTTCTTC
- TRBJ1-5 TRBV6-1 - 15 CASSEGPKGLQPQHF TGTGCCAGCAGTGAGGGGCCGAAGGGTTTACAGCCCCAGCATTTT
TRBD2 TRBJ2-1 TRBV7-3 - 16 CASSSAPRLARNEQFF TGTGCCAGCAGCTCCGCCCCCAGACTAGCTCGGAATGAGCAGTTCTTC
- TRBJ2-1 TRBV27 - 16 CASIKTGDLFWNEQFF TGTGCCAGCATTAAGACGGGGGATCTCTTTTGGAATGAGCAGTTCTTC
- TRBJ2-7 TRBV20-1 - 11 CSARGTYEQYF TGCAGTGCTAGAGGTACCTACGAGCAGTACTTC
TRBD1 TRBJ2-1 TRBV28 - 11 CASDRDNEQFF TGTGCCAGCGACAGGGACAATGAGCAGTTCTTC
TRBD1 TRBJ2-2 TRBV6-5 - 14 CASRRTGGNGELFF TGTGCCAGCAGGAGGACAGGGGGCAACGGGGAGCTGTTTTTT
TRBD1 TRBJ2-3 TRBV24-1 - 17 CATRPGTGRSSTDTQYF TGTGCCACGCGTCCCGGGACAGGGAGGTCTAGCACAGATACGCAGTATTTT
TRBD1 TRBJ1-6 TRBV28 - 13 CASRQTGASPLHF TGTGCCAGCAGACAAACAGGGGCCTCACCCCTCCACTTT
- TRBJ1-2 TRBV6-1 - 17 CASSEGFFGRDYGGYTF TGTGCCAGCAGTGAAGGGTTTTTTGGGAGGGACTATGGTGGCTACACCTTC
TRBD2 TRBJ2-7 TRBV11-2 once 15 CASSTRTSRTYEQYF TGTGCCAGCAGCACACGGACTAGCCGTACCTACGAGCAGTACTTC
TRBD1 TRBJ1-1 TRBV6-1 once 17 CASSKGLGTGGDTEAFF TGTGCCAGCAGTAAAGGCCTAGGGACAGGGGGAGACACTGAAGCTTTCTTT
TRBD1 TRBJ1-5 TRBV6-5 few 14 CASRSTGGNQPQHF TGTGCCAGCAGAAGTACAGGGGGAAATCAGCCCCAGCATTTT
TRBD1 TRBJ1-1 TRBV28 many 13 CASSSGGGTEAFF TGTGCCAGCAGTTCAGGGGGTGGCACTGAAGCTTTCTTT
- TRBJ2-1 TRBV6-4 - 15 CASAPAGTSYNEQFF TGTGCCAGCGCCCCGGCGGGAACCTCCTACAATGAGCAGTTCTTC
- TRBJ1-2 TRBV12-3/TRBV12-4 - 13 CASSLGASYGYTF TGTGCCAGCAGTTTGGGAGCTTCCTATGGCTACACCTTC
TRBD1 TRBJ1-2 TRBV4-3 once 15 CASSQGRGGGYGYTF TGCGCCAGCAGCCAAGGTCGAGGGGGCGGTTATGGCTACACCTTC
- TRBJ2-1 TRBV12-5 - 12 CASGLRGNEQFF TGTGCTAGTGGTCTTAGGGGTAATGAGCAGTTCTTC
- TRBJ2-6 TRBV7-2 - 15 CASSLVGQGRAGVTF TGTGCCAGCAGCTTAGTGGGCCAAGGGCGGGCTGGGGTGACTTTC
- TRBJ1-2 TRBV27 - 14 CASSFGRVGYGYTF TGTGCCAGCAGTTTTGGCAGGGTGGGCTATGGCTACACCTTC
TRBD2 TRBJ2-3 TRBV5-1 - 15 CASRATSGGTDTQYF TGCGCCAGCAGGGCGACTAGCGGGGGAACAGATACGCAGTATTTT
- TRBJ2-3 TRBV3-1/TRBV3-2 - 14 CASSLRGAVDTQYF TGTGCCAGCAGCCTCAGGGGGGCCGTAGATACGCAGTATTTT
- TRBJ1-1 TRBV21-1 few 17 CASSRGTGGISNTEAFF TGTGCCAGCAGCCGCGGGACAGGGGGCATATCGAACACTGAAGCTTTCTTT
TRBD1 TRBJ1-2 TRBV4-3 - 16 CASSQVEGAWNYGYTF TGCGCCAGCAGCCAAGTGGAGGGGGCGTGGAACTATGGCTACACCTTC
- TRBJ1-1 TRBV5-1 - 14 CASSLGGADTEAFF TGCGCCAGCAGCCTTGGGGGGGCAGACACTGAAGCTTTCTTT
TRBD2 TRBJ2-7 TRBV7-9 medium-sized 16 CASSPPTSGAAYEQYF TGTGCCAGCAGCCCACCGACTAGCGGGGCAGCCTACGAGCAGTACTTC
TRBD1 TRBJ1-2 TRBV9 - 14 CASSGGQGARGYTF TGTGCCAGCAGCGGAGGACAGGGGGCGAGGGGCTACACCTTC
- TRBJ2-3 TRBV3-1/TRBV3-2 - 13 CASSLAHTDTQYF TGTGCCAGCAGCCTTGCACACACAGATACGCAGTATTTT
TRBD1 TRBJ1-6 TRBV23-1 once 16 CASSGDREGNNSPLHF TGCGCCAGCAGTGGAGACAGGGAAGGGAATAATTCACCCCTCCACTTT
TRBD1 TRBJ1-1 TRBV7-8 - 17 CATLPGGTAIFNTEAFF TGTGCCACCCTCCCCGGCGGGACAGCTATCTTCAACACTGAAGCTTTCTTT
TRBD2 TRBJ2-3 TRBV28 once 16 CASSSTSSGSANTQYF TGTGCCAGCAGTTCGACCTCTAGCGGGAGCGCGAATACGCAGTATTTT
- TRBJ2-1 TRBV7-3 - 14 CASSLTQGYNEQFF TGTGCCAGCAGCTTAACCCAGGGGTACAATGAGCAGTTCTTC